This entry lists 30 T cell receptor beta chains sequenced from one sample in a study of Ad26.COV2.S vaccination and SARS-CoV-2 variants. Stated treatment: around 19 received Ad26.COV2.S at low or high dose, single or two shots; about five received placebo; per-sample allocation not given. Sampling was performed 63 days after the first vaccine or placebo injection. Only in-frame clones appear in the TCRdb table, and some are missing; sequencing was by immunoSEQ multiplex PCR. The sample includes roughly 320,000 clones, around 87% of them seen just once. The material was peripheral blood, obtained in a trial of Ad26.COV2.S vaccine versus placebo. Receptors were obtained from a person between 18 and 60 years old who received the Ad26.COV2.S COVID-19 vaccine or a placebo.

This clone was found once. This chain joins TRBV5-5 and TRBJ2-5; D is unclear. Germline loops: CDR1 SGHKS, CDR2 YYEKEE (reference sequence). The CDR3 has 14 amino acids. Trimming cost V 4 bases and J 5 bases, with 15 bases left between them. The CDR3 coding sequence is TGTGCCAGCAGCCCACCGTCCGGCCGGGAGACCCAGTACTTC. Residues: CASSPPSGRETQYF.

The sample holds a few counts of this clone. The chain recombines TRBV4-1 with TRBJ1-5; D unresolved. The CDR3 is 16 residues long. Germline CDR1 and CDR2: MGHRA and YSYEKL. Trimming left V 0 bases short and J 4 bases short, with 13 bases between. The CDR3 sequence is CASSQDSPGGNQPQHF. Written as DNA, the CDR3 is TGCGCCAGCAGCCAAGATTCTCCCGGTGGTAATCAGCCCCAGCATTTT.

This chain links TRBV18 with TRBJ2-1, with 11 bases lining up with TRBD2. J lost 5 bases, V lost 5 bases, and 5 bases had no gene match. The CDR3 length is 15 residues. The germline gives CDR1 KGHSH, CDR2 LQKENI. The CDR3 sequence is CASSIGLAGDNEQFF. For the CDR3, the DNA is TGTGCCAGCTCAATCGGACTAGCGGGCGACAATGAGCAGTTCTTC.

V is TRBV5-1 and J is TRBJ1-5, with D possibly being TRBD1 (6 bases). V lost 1 base and J 4 bases, leaving 9 bases between the germline ends. CDR1 is SGHRS and CDR2 is YFSETQ in the germline V gene. The CDR3 has 14 amino acids. CDR3 sequence: CASSLSGQNQPQHF. The CDR3 DNA follows: TGCGCCAGCAGCTTGTCTGGACAGAATCAGCCCCAGCATTTT.

V gene TRBV12-3 or TRBV12-4 combines with J gene TRBJ1-2; D may be TRBD1 (6 bases). The length of the CDR3 is 13 residues. V was pared by 1 base and J by 9 bases, with 12 bases between. The CDR3 spells CASSLGQGMRYTF. The CDR3 DNA reads as TGTGCCAGCAGTTTAGGTCAGGGGATGCGCTACACCTTC.

The chain carries TRBV18 and TRBJ2-1; D is perhaps TRBD2 (6 bases). The CDR3 runs 15 residues. The V gene lost 0 bases and the J gene lost 9 bases, with 15 bases spanning the gap. Looked up from germline, CDR1 is KGHSH and CDR2 is LQKENI. In nucleotides, the CDR3 is TGTGCCAGCTCACCACCGAGCTCGACTAGAATTGAGCAGTTCTTC. Its translation: CASSPPSSTRIEQFF.

The chain has TRBV7-2 and TRBJ1-2, with unresolved D. V was shortened by 1 base and J by 2 bases, with 11 bases between the two germline ends. This CDR3 has 15 amino acids. Per germline, CDR1 SGHTA and CDR2 FQGNSA. As DNA, the CDR3 is TGTGCCAGCAGCTTAGATTCTTCAGGAAACTATGGCTACACCTTC. Protein sequence: CASSLDSSGNYGYTF.

The V and J genes are TRBV30 and TRBJ2-5; a possible D gene is TRBD1 (5 bases). Germline CDR1 and CDR2: GTSNPN and SVGIG (reference sequence). This CDR3 spans 13 amino acids. V lost 0 bases to trimming and J lost 4 bases, with 9 bases between them. As DNA, the CDR3 is TGTGCCTGGAGTGTAGTGCAGGGAGAGACCCAGTACTTC. This gives the protein CAWSVVQGETQYF.

DNA of the CDR3: TGCGCCAGCAGCTTCAAGGGAGGCACCGGGGAGCTGTTTTTT. Amino acid sequence: CASSFKGGTGELFF. J is TRBJ2-2 and V is TRBV5-1; the D gene is possibly TRBD2 (6 bases). This CDR3 region has 14 residues. Looked up from germline, CDR1 is SGHRS and CDR2 is YFSETQ. V lost 2 bases to trimming and J lost 4 bases, with 9 bases between them. Combining the CDR3 with reference TRBV5-1 and TRBJ2-2 gives the whole variable domain KAGVTQTPRYLIKTRGQQVTLSCSPISGHRSVSWYQQTPGQGLQFLFEYFSETQRNKGNFPGRFSGRQFSNSRSEMNVSTLELGDSALYLCASSFKGGTGELFFGEGSRLTVL.

The chain is built from TRBV5-6 and TRBJ1-4, with 9 nucleotides matching TRBD1. Germline CDR1 and CDR2: SGHDT and YYEEEE. Unmatched junction bases numbered 9, after V lost 4 bases and J lost 8 bases. This CDR3 comprises 15 residues. The CDR3 nucleotides read TGTGCCAGCAGCCCTTACAGGGGGCGCCGAGAAAAACTGTTTTTT. Its translation is CASSPYRGRREKLFF.

This sequence joins TRBV5-1 and TRBJ1-1, with TRBD1 matching 9 bases. The germline gives CDR1 SGHRS, CDR2 YFSETQ. The CDR3 contains 15 residues. The V and J ends lost 0 bases and 4 bases, in that order; junction bases with no gene match: 4. CDR3 nucleotides: TGCGCCAGCAGCTTGGGGGACAGGGAACTCACTGAAGCTTTCTTT. As protein: CASSLGDRELTEAFF.

This chain links TRBV11-3 with TRBJ2-7; the D gene could be TRBD1 or TRBD2 (5 bases each). Trimming shortened V by 5 bases and J by 1 base, and 12 bases separated the two germline ends. Germline V gives CDR1 SGHNT, CDR2 YENEEA. The CDR3 is made up of 14 amino acids. CDR3 in DNA: TGTGCCAGCAGCAGGGACGCCCGATCCTACGAGCAGTACTTC. As protein: CASSRDARSYEQYF.

The chain joins TRBV3-1 (or the pseudogene TRBV3-2) to TRBJ1-2; tentative D call: TRBD1 (5 bases). The CDR3 is 13 amino acids. Germline V gives CDR1 LGHDT, CDR2 YNNKEL (reference sequence). V was trimmed by 4 bases and J by 7 bases, leaving 13 bases between them. CDR3 DNA: TGTGCCAGCAGCCCAGGGAATTGGCGTGGCTACACCTTC. The encoded protein is CASSPGNWRGYTF.

This sequence joins TRBV18 and TRBJ2-7; either TRBD1 or TRBD2 may supply D (5 bases each). V lost 3 bases to trimming and J lost 5 bases, with 11 bases between them. The germline V gene encodes CDR1 KGHSH and CDR2 LQKENI. The CDR3 consists of 13 residues. The CDR3 nucleotides are TGTGCCAGCTCACCGGGGACGAGGAACGAGCAGTACTTC. Amino acids: CASSPGTRNEQYF.

The chain employs TRBV5-1 and TRBJ2-1; no definite D call. The length of the CDR3 is 12 residues. V was trimmed by 1 base and J by 5 bases, leaving 4 bases between them. CDR1 and CDR2 from the germline V gene are SGHRS and YFSETQ. The CDR3 region is CASSLHNNEQFF. CDR3 nucleotides: TGCGCCAGCAGCTTGCACAACAATGAGCAGTTCTTC.

About this clone itself: The identical CDR3 is also encoded by other nucleotide sequences in the sample. The chain links TRBV4-2 to TRBJ2-7; D is unclear. Trimming removed 1 base at V and 3 bases at J, with 4 bases between. The CDR3 spans 12 residues. The V gene's germline CDR1 is LGHNA and CDR2 YNFKEQ. CDR3 bases: TGTGCCAGCAGCCAAGGTGTCTACGAGCAGTACTTC. Its protein is CASSQGVYEQYF.

In DNA form, the CDR3 reads TGTGCCAGCAGCCCCGGGAGAAACAATGAGCAGTTCTTC. Amino acids: CASSPGRNNEQFF. The genes are TRBV3-1 (or the pseudogene TRBV3-2) and TRBJ2-1; D is perhaps TRBD2 (6 bases). CDR1 LGHDT and CDR2 YNNKEL come from the germline V gene (reference sequence). The CDR3 runs 13 residues. V dropped 4 bases and J dropped 5 bases, with 9 bases sitting between them.

V gene TRBV7-9 combines with J gene TRBJ2-3, with 11 bases identical to TRBD2. The V gene's germline CDR1 is SEHNR and CDR2 FQNEAQ (reference sequence). The CDR3 length is 16 residues. J was trimmed by 2 bases and V by 6 bases; bases with no gene match: 7. In nucleotides, the CDR3 is TGTGCCAGCAGACCAACTAGCGGGGGACCCACAGATACGCAGTATTTT. Protein: CASRPTSGGPTDTQYF. The full variable domain, with the rest looked up from reference TRBV7-9 and TRBJ2-3, is DTGVSQNPRHKITKRGQNVTFRCDPISEHNRLYWYRQTLGQGPEFLTYFQNEAQLEKSRLLSDRFSAERPKGSFSTLEIQRTEQGDSAMYLCASRPTSGGPTDTQYFGPGTRLTVL.

The V call is TRBV28, the J call TRBJ1-2; TRBD1 matches at 7 bases. The CDR3 totals 14 residues. V lost 6 bases, J lost 7 bases, and 11 bases stayed unmatched. CDR1 is MDHEN, CDR2 SYDVKM, per germline. The CDR3 is CASRTRGDLRGYTF. The CDR3 region has the DNA TGTGCCAGCAGGACCAGGGGGGATTTGCGTGGCTACACCTTC.

The V and J genes are TRBV25-1 and TRBJ1-2; no firm D call. V lost 4 bases and J 2 bases, leaving 5 bases between the germline ends. This CDR3 is built from 12 residues. Germline-derived CDR1 and CDR2 are MGHDK and SYGVNS. The CDR3 region is CASSVGNYGYTF. The CDR3 DNA reads TGTGCCAGCAGTGTGGGGAACTATGGCTACACCTTC.

This rearrangement joins TRBV6-4 to TRBJ2-3; TRBD1 matches 8 bases. Germline assignment: CDR1 MRHNA and CDR2 SNTAGT. V lost 6 bases, J lost 3 bases, and 8 bases stayed unmatched. The CDR3 extends over 15 amino acids. CDR3 amino acids: CASSGTGLTTDTQYF. The DNA of the CDR3 is TGTGCCAGCAGCGGGACAGGCCTGACTACAGATACGCAGTATTTT.

The chain employs TRBV5-1 and TRBJ2-3; D unresolved. CDR3 length: 14 amino acids. Germline CDR1 SGHRS, CDR2 YFSETQ. V shed 2 bases and J shed 2 bases, with 9 bases lying between them. For the CDR3, the DNA is TGCGCCAGCAGCTTCAGTAGAGACACAGATACGCAGTATTTT. It codes for CASSFSRDTDTQYF.

V gene TRBV24-1 combines with J gene TRBJ2-2; TRBD1 is a possible D gene (6 bases). CDR1 is KGHDR, CDR2 SFDVKD, per germline. The ends were cut back, 3 bases at V and 0 bases at J, with 10 bases in the middle. The CDR3 extends over 16 amino acids. This CDR3 reads CATSDPQGSNTGELFF. CDR3 nucleotides: TGTGCCACCAGTGATCCACAGGGTTCGAACACCGGGGAGCTGTTTTTT.

V gene TRBV6-5 combines with J gene TRBJ2-1; D might be TRBD2 (7 bases). Germline V gene lookup returns CDR1 MNHEY and CDR2 SVGAGI. The CDR3 runs to 14 residues. V was shortened by 8 bases and J by 3 bases, with 14 bases between the two germline ends. CDR3 nucleotides: TGTGCCAGCGGAACCGGGGGGCTCTACAATGAGCAGTTCTTC. This codes for CASGTGGLYNEQFF.

The chain couples TRBV5-1 to TRBJ2-5; 12 bases agree with TRBD2. This CDR3 comprises 16 residues. The trim removed 1 base at V and 3 bases at J, leaving 4 bases unmatched. Germline loops: CDR1 SGHRS, CDR2 YFSETQ. Here the CDR3 reads CASSLPGLAGKETQYF. CDR3 sequence (DNA): TGCGCCAGCAGCTTGCCCGGACTAGCGGGGAAAGAGACCCAGTACTTC.

This chain connects TRBV11-2 to TRBJ2-1; D call uncertain. V lost 2 bases, J lost 9 bases, and 5 bases lay in between. Germline V gene sequence: CDR1 SGHAT, CDR2 FQNNGV. This CDR3 is 11 amino acids long. CDR3 bases: TGTGCCAGCAGCTTACCGGGTGAGCAGTTCTTC. Protein sequence: CASSLPGEQFF.

The sample holds a few counts of this clone. This chain links TRBV5-1 with TRBJ2-1; D may be TRBD2 (5 bases). The CDR3 has 13 amino acids. Germline V gives CDR1 SGHRS, CDR2 YFSETQ. Trimming shortened V by 4 bases and J by 8 bases, and 13 bases separated the two germline ends. This chain's CDR3 is CASSLEGSDEQFF. CDR3 coding DNA: TGCGCCAGCAGCCTAGAGGGTAGCGATGAGCAGTTCTTC.

V gene TRBV15 combines with J gene TRBJ2-7; 12 nucleotides align to TRBD2. After removal of 6 bases from V and 2 bases from J, the junction contained 2 bases not matched to a gene. This CDR3 spans 14 amino acids. The germline V gene has CDR1 LNHNV and CDR2 YYDKDF (reference sequence). CDR3 coding DNA: TGTGCCACCAGACGGACTAGCGGGGCCTACGAGCAGTACTTC. Its translation is CATRRTSGAYEQYF.

V gene TRBV20-1 combines with J gene TRBJ1-5; D gene unclear. Deletions cut 3 bases from V and 1 base from J, with 7 bases between. The CDR3 has 13 amino acids. Germline V lookup: CDR1 DFQATT, CDR2 SNEGSKA (reference sequence). CDR3 loop: CSASRRSNQPQHF. CDR3 DNA: TGCAGTGCTAGTCGCAGGAGCAATCAGCCCCAGCATTTT.

Points on this clone: Germline and junction disagree at one end, which may indicate a read error. The chain is built from TRBV6-5 and TRBJ1-2; perhaps TRBD1 as D (5 bases). The CDR3 runs 12 residues. The germline CDR1 and CDR2 sequences are MNHEY and SVGAGI. In DNA form, the CDR3 reads TGTGCCAGCAGTTCGGCCGGGACGAGAAGAAACTTC. This codes for CASSSAGTRRNF.